Each of the 28 T cell receptor beta chains below was sequenced from the same sample in a study of shared clonotypes between healthy human individuals. The naive CD8 population came from CD45RO-negative cells selected for CCR7, without terminally differentiated effector memory CD45RA+ cells. Repertoires were generated with immunoSEQ multiplex PCR, while TCRdb's copy carries only in-frame clones and drops some. The profile shows 1.5 million to 2.5 million clones, approximately 94% of them singletons. The sample comprised naive CD8+ T cells sorted from blood. The receptors derive from a man aged 18 to 35 in good health.

This chain connects TRBV5-8 to TRBJ2-7; 8 nucleotides match TRBD2. J gave up 2 bases and V 0 bases, and 4 bases lay outside the gene matches. CDR1 is SGHTS and CDR2 is YDEGEE in the germline V gene. The CDR3 sequence is 15 residues long. The CDR3 bases are TGTGCCAGCAGCTTGGCGGGGGGGGATGCCTACGAGCAGTACTTC. Translated: CASSLAGGDAYEQYF.

In DNA form, the CDR3 reads TGTGCCAGCAGTTACCTCGAGGGACTAGCGGAGACCCAGTACTTC. Encoded protein: CASSYLEGLAETQYF. The chain carries TRBV6-5 and TRBJ2-5; 10 nucleotides match TRBD2. J gave up 5 bases and V 2 bases, and 5 bases lay outside the gene matches. This CDR3 has 15 amino acids. Germline-derived CDR1 and CDR2 are MNHEY and SVGAGI.

This clone was detected a few times. The genes are TRBV2 and TRBJ1-2; D not certain. Trimming shortened V by 3 bases and J by 0 bases, and 5 bases separated the two germline ends. The CDR3 sequence is 13 residues long. Germline CDR1 SNHLY, CDR2 FYNNEI. The CDR3 bases are TGTGCCAGCAGTGACACTACTAACTATGGCTACACCTTC. This sequence encodes CASSDTTNYGYTF.

The chain carries TRBV18 and TRBJ2-5; D might be TRBD2 (6 bases). Deletions cut 6 bases from V and 3 bases from J, with 17 bases between. The germline V gene encodes CDR1 KGHSH and CDR2 LQKENI. This CDR3 has 15 residues. CDR3 nucleotides: TGTGCCAGCTCCCCTACGGGAGCGATAGAAGAGACCCAGTACTTC. Translated: CASSPTGAIEETQYF.

Notes on this clone: Other DNA sequences of this sample code for an identical CDR3. The V call is TRBV14, the J call TRBJ2-1; D gene ambiguous. Germline V gives CDR1 SGHDN, CDR2 FVKESK. Trimming cost V 1 base and J 3 bases, with 4 bases left between them. This CDR3 spans 13 amino acids. CDR3: CASSQGSYNEQFF. In nucleotides, the CDR3 is TGTGCCAGCAGCCAAGGGAGCTACAATGAGCAGTTCTTC.

This chain connects TRBV28 to TRBJ2-2, with D perhaps TRBD1 (6 bases). The CDR3 has 19 residues. Deletions cut 2 bases from V and 1 base from J, with 20 bases between. The germline CDR1 and CDR2 sequences are MDHEN and SYDVKM. As DNA, the CDR3 is TGTGCCAGCAGTTTAGGGTACAGGGCGCCTACCCAGAACACCGGGGAGCTGTTTTTT. Amino acid sequence: CASSLGYRAPTQNTGELFF.

This sequence joins TRBV11-2 and TRBJ2-7, with D possibly being TRBD2 (5 bases). The CDR3 loop spans 16 amino acids. Germline loops: CDR1 SGHAT, CDR2 FQNNGV. The ends were cut back, 1 base at V and 4 bases at J, with 17 bases in the middle. DNA for the CDR3: TGTGCCAGCAGCTTAGCCGAGGGAGTCCCTAGATACGAGCAGTACTTC. This codes for CASSLAEGVPRYEQYF.

The gene calls are TRBV28 and TRBJ2-4, with a tentative D call TRBD2 (6 bases). V dropped 4 bases and J dropped 8 bases, with 12 bases sitting between them. The CDR3 is made up of 13 amino acids. Germline-derived CDR1 and CDR2 are MDHEN and SYDVKM. In DNA, the CDR3 is TGTGCCAGCAGTTCAGATTGGGAGGACATTCAGTACTTC. Its protein product is CASSSDWEDIQYF.

The chain recombines TRBV6-1 with TRBJ2-4; 7 nucleotides align to TRBD1. With 2 bases clipped from V and 4 bases from J, the junction kept 2 bases outside the gene matches. Germline V gene sequence: CDR1 MNHNS, CDR2 SASEGT. The CDR3 loop spans 14 amino acids. CDR3 in amino acids: CASSELTGKNIQYF. The CDR3 DNA sequence: TGTGCCAGCAGTGAATTGACAGGGAAAAACATTCAGTACTTC.

In its sample, this clone was seen once. This chain's CDR3 is CASSFLAGQGATEAFF. The CDR3 DNA reads TGTGCCAGCAGCTTCCTGGCGGGACAGGGGGCCACTGAAGCTTTCTTT. This chain uses TRBV28 with TRBJ1-1, with 12 bases fitting TRBD1. Germline loops: CDR1 MDHEN, CDR2 SYDVKM. The J segment lost 4 bases and the V segment lost 6 bases, leaving 9 bases of the junction unmatched. The CDR3 has 16 amino acids.

The chain is built from TRBV7-2 and TRBJ2-1; 7 bases map to TRBD2. This CDR3 has 16 residues. Trimming took 4 bases from V and 3 from J; bases not matched to a gene: 9. Germline CDR1 SGHTA, CDR2 FQGNSA. Written as DNA, the CDR3 is TGTGCCAGCAGCTGGGGCCCCCGGGACTACTACAATGAGCAGTTCTTC. This sequence encodes CASSWGPRDYYNEQFF.

The chain uses TRBV2 and TRBJ2-3; tentative D call: TRBD1 (5 bases). The CDR3 spans 13 residues. V gave up 7 bases and J gave up 5 bases, with 13 bases separating them. The germline gives CDR1 SNHLY, CDR2 FYNNEI. The CDR3 spells CASIARDRDTQYF. The CDR3 DNA sequence: TGTGCCAGCATCGCCAGGGATCGAGATACGCAGTATTTT.

Notes on this clone: This specimen includes other DNA sequences encoding the same CDR3. V usage is TRBV11-2 and J usage is TRBJ2-5; D remains ambiguous. The CDR3 runs to 12 residues. Germline loops: CDR1 SGHAT, CDR2 FQNNGV. The V gene lost 4 bases and the J gene lost 3 bases, with 6 bases spanning the gap. The CDR3 bases are TGTGCCAGCAGCTCACGTGAAGAGACCCAGTACTTC. The encoded protein is CASSSREETQYF.

The V call is TRBV2, the J call TRBJ2-7; 7 bases agree with TRBD1. This CDR3 spans 14 amino acids. CDR1 is SNHLY, CDR2 FYNNEI, per germline. Losses at the gene ends were 7 bases for V and 1 base for J; bases not matched to a gene: 7. The CDR3 DNA reads TGTGCCAGCATATCGGACAGGTTGTCCTACGAGCAGTACTTC. This encodes CASISDRLSYEQYF.

The chain's CDR3 is CASSQDLGGSSYNEQFF. The CDR3 DNA follows: TGCGCCAGCAGCCAAGATCTAGGGGGGAGCTCCTACAATGAGCAGTTCTTC. V is TRBV4-3 and J is TRBJ2-1; D tentatively reads TRBD1 or TRBD2 (6 bases each). Germline CDR1 LGHNA, CDR2 YSLEER. The germline V and J ends were trimmed by 0 bases and 0 bases, with 12 bases remaining between them. This CDR3 region has 17 residues.

The genes are TRBV6-6 and TRBJ2-1; D tentatively fits TRBD1 or TRBD2 (6 bases each). The V gene lost 0 bases and the J gene lost 5 bases, with 14 bases spanning the gap. This CDR3 is 16 amino acids long. The germline V gene has CDR1 MNHNY and CDR2 SVGAGI (reference sequence). CDR3 loop: CASSYSLGGMDNEQFF. DNA for the CDR3: TGTGCCAGCAGTTACTCGTTAGGGGGGATGGACAATGAGCAGTTCTTC.

V is TRBV25-1 and J is TRBJ2-1, with 13 nucleotides matching TRBD2. CDR3 length equals 15 residues. Germline V lookup: CDR1 MGHDK, CDR2 SYGVNS. J gave up 5 bases and V 6 bases, and 4 bases lay outside the gene matches. The CDR3 DNA reads as TGTGCCAGCAGGGGGACTAGCGGGGCTGACAATGAGCAGTTCTTC. Protein sequence: CASRGTSGADNEQFF.

This rearrangement joins TRBV27 to TRBJ2-3; 7 positions agree with TRBD1. V was clipped by 4 bases and J by 10 bases; unmatched bases: 5. The CDR3 contains 12 residues. Germline CDR1 and CDR2: MNHEY and SMNVEV (reference sequence). CDR3 sequence reads: CASSYDRVAQYF. The CDR3 DNA reads as TGTGCCAGCAGTTATGACAGGGTGGCGCAGTATTTT.

The chain employs TRBV5-4 and TRBJ2-6; D remains unclear. The V gene's germline CDR1 is SGHNT and CDR2 YYREEE (reference sequence). The CDR3 runs 15 residues. Trimming took off 4 bases at V and 0 bases at J, with 8 bases between the two ends. This chain's CDR3 is CASSPWSSGANVLTF. The CDR3 DNA sequence: TGTGCCAGCAGCCCATGGAGCTCTGGGGCCAACGTCCTGACTTTC.

This sequence joins TRBV4-2 and TRBJ2-5; 7 nucleotides match TRBD2. The CDR3 extends over 15 amino acids. V dropped 2 bases and J dropped 4; count of bases not matched to a gene: 7. Germline V gives CDR1 LGHNA, CDR2 YNFKEQ. The CDR3: CASSQFAGEGETQYF. The CDR3, as DNA: TGTGCCAGCAGCCAATTCGCGGGGGAGGGAGAGACCCAGTACTTC.

The chain recombines TRBV27 with TRBJ2-4, with 8 bases fitting TRBD1. CDR3 length: 13 residues. The V gene's germline CDR1 is MNHEY and CDR2 SMNVEV (reference sequence). V gave up 8 bases and J gave up 8 bases; unmatched junction bases: 8. Here the CDR3 reads CASRQGAGDIQYF. DNA for the CDR3: TGTGCCAGCCGTCAGGGGGCCGGGGACATTCAGTACTTC.

This rearrangement joins TRBV19 to TRBJ2-7, with a weak D call TRBD1 (5 bases). From germline, CDR1 is LNHDA and CDR2 SQIVND (reference sequence). The V end lost 6 bases, the J end lost 2 bases, and 14 bases lay between the germline ends. There are 14 residues in the CDR3. The CDR3: CASSPSTAAYEQYF. In DNA, the CDR3 is TGTGCCAGTAGCCCCTCGACAGCCGCCTACGAGCAGTACTTC.

This clone was recorded only once. The chain employs TRBV4-1 and TRBJ1-3; D unclear. Germline CDR1 reads MGHRA; CDR2 reads YSYEKL. The V and J ends lost 4 bases and 0 bases respectively, with 19 bases between them. The CDR3 runs 18 residues. The CDR3 sequence is CASSPLRDLTPSGNTIYF. Written as DNA, the CDR3 is TGCGCCAGCAGCCCCCTGCGGGATTTAACTCCCTCTGGAAACACCATATATTTT.

The chain uses TRBV2 and TRBJ1-2; 7 positions agree with TRBD1. In germline, CDR1 is SNHLY, CDR2 FYNNEI. Trimming removed 7 bases from V and 4 bases from J; junction bases left unmatched: 12. This CDR3 has 15 residues. This CDR3 reads CASKYGTAEFYGYTF. CDR3 DNA: TGTGCCAGCAAATATGGGACAGCAGAATTCTATGGCTACACCTTC.

This chain links TRBV7-9 with TRBJ2-1; 8 bases are a match to TRBD1. The CDR3 contains 18 residues. Losses at the gene ends were 5 bases for V and 8 bases for J; bases not matched to a gene: 20. CDR1 and CDR2 (germline): SEHNR, FQNEAQ (reference sequence). The CDR3 DNA is TGTGCCAGCAGCCCAAGTCCCGGGACAGGAACAGGGAGCGATGAGCAGTTCTTC. Residues: CASSPSPGTGTGSDEQFF.

The CDR3 loop reads CASSQDWEVGRPSAGANVLTF. CDR3 bases: TGCGCCAGCAGCCAAGATTGGGAAGTAGGACGCCCTTCGGCCGGGGCCAACGTCCTGACTTTC. The chain links TRBV4-3 to TRBJ2-6; D uncertain. Between the trimmed V and J ends, which lost 0 bases and 4 bases, there was a span of 25 bases. CDR1 LGHNA and CDR2 YSLEER come from the germline V gene. This CDR3 region has 21 residues.

This chain joins TRBV9 and TRBJ2-1; possible D gene TRBD1, 5 bases. Germline V gene data show CDR1 as SGDLS and CDR2 as YYNGEE. The CDR3 spans 14 residues. V was pared by 5 bases and J by 3 bases, with 12 bases between. This chain's CDR3 is CASSPKGLYNEQFF. CDR3 nucleotides: TGTGCCAGCAGTCCCAAGGGGCTCTACAATGAGCAGTTCTTC.

This clone was counted a single time. The rearrangement joins TRBV4-1 to TRBJ2-7; D call uncertain. The CDR3 spans 14 residues. Germline values: CDR1 MGHRA, CDR2 YSYEKL. Trimming pared 0 bases from V and 7 bases from J, leaving 13 bases between. CDR3 protein: CASSQDQTLWEQYF. As DNA, the CDR3 is TGCGCCAGCAGCCAAGATCAGACCCTATGGGAGCAGTACTTC.